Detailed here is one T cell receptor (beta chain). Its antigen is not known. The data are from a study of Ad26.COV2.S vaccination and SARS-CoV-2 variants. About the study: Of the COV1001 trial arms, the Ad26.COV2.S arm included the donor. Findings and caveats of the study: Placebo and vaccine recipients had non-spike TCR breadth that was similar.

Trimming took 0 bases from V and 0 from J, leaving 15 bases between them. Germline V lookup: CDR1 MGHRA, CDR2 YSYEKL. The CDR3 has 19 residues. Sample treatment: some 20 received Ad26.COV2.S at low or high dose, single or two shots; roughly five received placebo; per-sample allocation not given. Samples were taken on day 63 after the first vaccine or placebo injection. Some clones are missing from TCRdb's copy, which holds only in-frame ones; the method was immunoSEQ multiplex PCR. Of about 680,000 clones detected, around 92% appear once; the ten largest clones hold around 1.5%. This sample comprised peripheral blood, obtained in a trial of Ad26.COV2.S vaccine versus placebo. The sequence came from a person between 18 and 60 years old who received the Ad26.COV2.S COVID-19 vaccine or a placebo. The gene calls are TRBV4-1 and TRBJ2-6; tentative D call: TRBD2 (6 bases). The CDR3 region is CASSQEGGRVPSGANVLTF. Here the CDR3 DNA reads TGCGCCAGCAGCCAAGAGGGGGGACGGGTTCCCTCTGGGGCCAACGTCCTGACTTTC.